This T cell receptor beta chain was retrieved from a study of control samples from healthy donors and cancer patients (dated by TCRdb to about 2020). As concerns this clone: No antigen is known for it. Per-base qualities were not stored, and no clone one base away is much larger.

Libraries were prepared through the immunoSEQ multiplex PCR assay. Entries here come from immuneACCESS through TCRdb and include only in-frame sequences with V and J called. Some clones fail to appear in such tables; in the studies checked, an unresolved V gene covers under half of the shortfall, and the cause of the remainder is unknown. The sample table contains about 130,000 clones; only one count was recorded for roughly 90% of them. The top ten clonotypes cover approximately 8.6% of the sample. Relative to germline, V is 4 bases shorter and J is 3 bases shorter, with 19 bases between their ends. The cysteine opens and the phenylalanine closes a CDR3 of 16 amino acids. Only the CDR3 portion is preserved as DNA: 48 bases, with reading frame beginning at the first base. Based on the germline V gene, the CDR1 and CDR2 sequences are MNHNS and SASEGT.

This clonotype originated in a man younger than 35 in good health. This receptor chain uses TRBV6-1 and TRBJ2-7, and TRBD2 may be the D gene, going by 5 matching bases. The sample was blood. The encoded CDR3 is CASSGTVEFGSYEQYF. The nucleotide sequence reads as follows: TGTGCCAGCAGTGGGACTGTGGAGTTTGGGAGCTACGAGCAGTACTTC.